These T cell receptor beta chains were read from a single sample in a study of human T cells and chemical hapten exposure. TCRdb reprocessed the RACE reads via MiXCR and lists one record per CDR3 protein. The data hold 150,000 to 200,000 distinct CDR3 sequences, with 30% observed a single time. Sample: whole blood, taken in connection with sensitization to the hapten diphenylcyclopropenone (DPC). The receptor source for this set is a woman aged 25 to 39 with alopecia areata. Some clones in this sample may be carry-over from other donors' samples. The CDR3 runs from the conserved cysteine through the conserved F or W. The D gene is left open where the match is weak. Where a row states a size, it is once, few, many or the class of an expanded clone; other rows omit it.

DNA: TGTGCCAGCAGCCGTACAGGGACCTCCTACGAGCAGTACTTC; CDR3: CASSRTGTSYEQYF; size: NA; D: NA; J: TRBJ2-7; V: TRBV7-9
DNA: TGTGCCAGCAGCTTAGGTTGGGATACGCAGTATTTT; CDR3: CASSLGWDTQYF; size: few; D: NA; J: TRBJ2-3; V: TRBV7-2
DNA: TGTGCCAGCAGCCTAGACCGACTAGCCATTGGGGAACTACAAGAGACCCAGTACTTC; CDR3: CASSLDRLAIGELQETQYF; size: NA; D: TRBD2; J: TRBJ2-5; V: TRBV12-3/TRBV12-4
DNA: TGTGCCAGCAGTCCCGGGACAGGGGTTACGCAGTATTTT; CDR3: CASSPGTGVTQYF; size: NA; D: TRBD1; J: TRBJ2-3; V: TRBV28
DNA: TGCAGCGTTGAGAGACAGGGGATGAACACTGAAGCTTTCTTT; CDR3: CSVERQGMNTEAFF; size: few; D: TRBD1; J: TRBJ1-1; V: TRBV29-1
DNA: TGTGCCAGCAGCGCCTCTTCGGATAGCAATCAGCCCCAGCATTTT; CDR3: CASSASSDSNQPQHF; size: NA; D: NA; J: TRBJ1-5; V: TRBV6-1
DNA: TGCAGCGCCGGGGCTTTGGGTGGAGGCAGCACTGAAGCTTTCTTT; CDR3: CSAGALGGGSTEAFF; size: NA; D: NA; J: TRBJ1-1; V: TRBV29-1
DNA: TGTGCCAGCAGCTTGATCCCGTCCTTACGCGGCGGTCAGCCCCAGCATTTT; CDR3: CASSLIPSLRGGQPQHF; size: once; D: NA; J: TRBJ1-5; V: TRBV5-5
DNA: TGTGCCAGTAGACCTCACGGGGCCTACGAGCAGTACTTC; CDR3: CASRPHGAYEQYF; size: few; D: NA; J: TRBJ2-7; V: TRBV19
DNA: TGTGCCAGCAGCCCGAGTGGGGGGGTTAATGAAAAACTGTTTTTT; CDR3: CASSPSGGVNEKLFF; size: NA; D: NA; J: TRBJ1-4; V: TRBV28
DNA: TGCAGTGCACGTACCCCCGGGACTAGCGGAAACAATGAGCAGTTCTTC; CDR3: CSARTPGTSGNNEQFF; size: NA; D: TRBD2; J: TRBJ2-1; V: TRBV20-1
DNA: TGTGCCAGCAACGCTGGGACAGCCTCCTACGAGCAGTACTTC; CDR3: CASNAGTASYEQYF; size: NA; D: TRBD1; J: TRBJ2-7; V: TRBV28
DNA: TGTCCCATCGACCGGTCCAACGACAGGGGTGAGGCGGCGAACACCGGGGAGCTGTTTTTT; CDR3: CPIDRSNDRGEAANTGELFF; size: few; D: TRBD1; J: TRBJ2-2; V: TRBV27
DNA: TGTGCCAGCCGGGGGGGACAGCTATACAATGAGCAGTTCTTC; CDR3: CASRGGQLYNEQFF; size: NA; D: NA; J: TRBJ2-1; V: TRBV28
DNA: TGTGCCAGCAGCTTAGGACAGAAAGAGACCCAGTACTTC; CDR3: CASSLGQKETQYF; size: NA; D: NA; J: TRBJ2-5; V: TRBV7-2
DNA: TGTGCCAGCAGCCAGACCCTAGACGGGGCCTATGGCTACACCTTC; CDR3: CASSQTLDGAYGYTF; size: NA; D: NA; J: TRBJ1-2; V: TRBV28
DNA: TGTGCCAGCAGCCAAGACGGAGGAGCAGGGATCGGATACGAGCAGTACTTC; CDR3: CASSQDGGAGIGYEQYF; size: NA; D: NA; J: TRBJ2-7; V: TRBV4-2
DNA: TGTGCCAGCAGCCCCCGTTTCCGTCCCGAGCAGTACTTC; CDR3: CASSPRFRPEQYF; size: few; D: NA; J: TRBJ2-7; V: TRBV7-4
DNA: TGTGCCAGCAGCTTAGAGTCCCTAGAAGAGACCCAGTACTTC; CDR3: CASSLESLEETQYF; size: few; D: NA; J: TRBJ2-5; V: TRBV7-9
DNA: TGTGCCAGCAGCGTCGATCCGGGACATATGAACACTGAAGCTTTCTTT; CDR3: CASSVDPGHMNTEAFF; size: NA; D: NA; J: TRBJ1-1; V: TRBV9
DNA: TGCAGCGTTGAGCTCGGACCGATCTCTGGAAACACCATATATTTT; CDR3: CSVELGPISGNTIYF; size: few; D: NA; J: TRBJ1-3; V: TRBV29-1
DNA: TGTGCCAGCAGTGTTACCGGGACAGGGACAGATACGCAGTATTTT; CDR3: CASSVTGTGTDTQYF; size: NA; D: TRBD1; J: TRBJ2-3; V: TRBV28
DNA: TGTGCCAGCTCACCACGGCTCAGGGGGCGCGAAAGGACCTCCTACGAGCAGTACTTC; CDR3: CASSPRLRGRERTSYEQYF; size: NA; D: TRBD1; J: TRBJ2-7; V: TRBV18
DNA: TGCAGTGCTAGCGCACTAGCGGGGAGCACAGATACGCAGTATTTT; CDR3: CSASALAGSTDTQYF; size: NA; D: TRBD2; J: TRBJ2-3; V: TRBV20-1
DNA: TGTGCCAGCAGTTTAGAGGGACGGGGAGAGACCCAGTACTTC; CDR3: CASSLEGRGETQYF; size: few; D: NA; J: TRBJ2-5; V: TRBV28
DNA: TGCAGCGTAGGACAGTTTGGGGTGAACACTGAAGCTTTCTTT; CDR3: CSVGQFGVNTEAFF; size: few; D: NA; J: TRBJ1-1; V: TRBV29-1
DNA: TGCGCCAGCAGTTTTTCGGGACTAGCGGGAACGGATACGCAGTATTTT; CDR3: CASSFSGLAGTDTQYF; size: few; D: TRBD2; J: TRBJ2-3; V: TRBV5-1
DNA: TGTGCCAGCAGCTTAGATACAACCAGCTCCTACGAGCAGTACTTC; CDR3: CASSLDTTSSYEQYF; size: few; D: NA; J: TRBJ2-7; V: TRBV7-9
DNA: TGCAGCGTTGCAGGGGGCGATGAGCAGTTCTTC; CDR3: CSVAGGDEQFF; size: few; D: TRBD1; J: TRBJ2-1; V: TRBV29-1
DNA: TGCAGTGCTGTCGGACAGGGGACCGGGGAGCTGTTTTTT; CDR3: CSAVGQGTGELFF; size: NA; D: TRBD1; J: TRBJ2-2; V: TRBV20-1
DNA: TGCAGCGTTGAAGATCGGGGGGCGGCCACTGAAGCTTTCTTT; CDR3: CSVEDRGAATEAFF; size: NA; D: NA; J: TRBJ1-1; V: TRBV29-1
DNA: TGCAGCGTTAGTTTCCTCTACAATGAGCAGTTCTTC; CDR3: CSVSFLYNEQFF; size: few; D: NA; J: TRBJ2-1; V: TRBV29-1
DNA: TGTGCCACTCTAGGGCTCTCTGGAAACACCATATATTTT; CDR3: CATLGLSGNTIYF; size: NA; D: NA; J: TRBJ1-3; V: TRBV2
DNA: TGCAGCGTTGCTGGGGTCACTGAGCAGTTCTTC; CDR3: CSVAGVTEQFF; size: NA; D: NA; J: TRBJ2-1; V: TRBV29-1
DNA: TGTGCCAGCAACTTCGACAGCTACAATGAGCAGTTCTTC; CDR3: CASNFDSYNEQFF; size: NA; D: NA; J: TRBJ2-1; V: TRBV28
DNA: TGCAGCGTTGGGACGGGGACCGGGGAGCTGTTTTTT; CDR3: CSVGTGTGELFF; size: few; D: NA; J: TRBJ2-2; V: TRBV29-1
DNA: TGTGCCAGCACCCGACTCGACTACCAATTCTATGGCTACACCTTC; CDR3: CASTRLDYQFYGYTF; size: NA; D: NA; J: TRBJ1-2; V: TRBV28
DNA: TGTGCCATCAGTGAATGGGAGAGCTATGGCTACACCTTC; CDR3: CAISEWESYGYTF; size: few; D: NA; J: TRBJ1-2; V: TRBV10-3
DNA: TGTGCCAGCTCACCACCTAGCGGGAGTGGCGCGCAGTATTTT; CDR3: CASSPPSGSGAQYF; size: NA; D: TRBD2; J: TRBJ2-3; V: TRBV18
DNA: TGTGCCAGCAGTTCGGGTTACAATGAGCAGTTCTTC; CDR3: CASSSGYNEQFF; size: NA; D: NA; J: TRBJ2-1; V: TRBV12-3/TRBV12-4